The 8 T cell receptor beta chains listed next were all sequenced from one sample in a study of CD8 T cells in Susac syndrome (dated by TCRdb to between 2017 and 2020). The library was prepared using the immunoSEQ multiplex PCR assay. RNA was extracted using the RNeasy kit, and about 0.5 to 1 ug of the RNA was reverse transcribed with random hexamers. TCRdb reran the public reads through fastp at Q25 and MiXCR, keeping productive beta chains. Rows are combined by CDR3 protein, so each entry shows the most common genes and DNA. The table for this sample lists about 190,000 distinct CDR3 sequences; about 95% of them were counted only once. The ten largest make up approximately 0.1% of the sample. Sample: CD4+ T cells from PBMCs. Source of these receptors: a human donor in good health.

This chain joins TRBV5-1 and TRBJ1-1; D may be TRBD1 (6 bases). The CDR3 consists of 15 residues. With 4 bases removed from V and 5 bases from J, the gap between germline ends came to 18 bases. Germline CDR1 reads SGHRS; CDR2 reads YFSETQ. The CDR3: CASSPQWGPRTEAFF. The CDR3 DNA sequence: TGCGCCAGCAGCCCCCAGTGGGGGCCAAGGACTGAAGCTTTCTTT.

The rearrangement uses TRBV20-1 and TRBJ1-1; D may be TRBD1 (5 bases). Germline CDR1 reads DFQATT; CDR2 reads SNEGSKA (reference sequence). Trimming took 5 bases from V and 3 from J, leaving 10 bases between them. This CDR3 is built from 12 residues. CDR3 nucleotides: TGCAGTGCTGAAAGAGGGGACACTGAAGCTTTCTTT. This sequence encodes CSAERGDTEAFF.

V and J are TRBV7-9 and TRBJ2-3, with unresolved D. This CDR3 has 10 residues. V lost 6 bases, J lost 12 bases, and 10 bases lay in between. Per the germline V gene, CDR1 is SEHNR and CDR2 is FQNEAQ (reference sequence). The CDR3 DNA is TGTGCCAGCAGGTCCAGCCCACAGTATTTT. It codes for CASRSSPQYF.

The chain is built from TRBV29-1 and TRBJ1-2; D is undetermined. Trimming took 3 bases from V and 2 from J, leaving 10 bases between them. Germline lookup yields CDR1 SQVTM and CDR2 ANQGSEA. This CDR3 is built from 13 residues. CDR3 DNA: TGCAGCGTTGACCGCCCGACGAACTATGGCTACACCTTC. Translated, it gives CSVDRPTNYGYTF.

CDR3 sequence reads: CASSQDSTPGYGYTF. CDR3 nucleotides: TGCGCCAGCAGCCAAGACTCGACGCCTGGGTATGGCTACACCTTC. The chain is built from TRBV4-3 and TRBJ1-2; no clear D. The CDR3 is made up of 15 amino acids. Germline V gene lookup returns CDR1 LGHNA and CDR2 YSLEER. Trimming took 0 bases from V and 5 from J, leaving 13 bases between them.

The rearrangement uses TRBV9 and TRBJ2-2; D ambiguous. Germline values: CDR1 SGDLS, CDR2 YYNGEE. The CDR3 is 12 residues long. V was cut by 2 bases and J by 6 bases, with 5 bases left in between. The CDR3 bases are TGTGCCAGCAGCGTCAGCTCCGGGGAGCTGTTTTTT. Its protein product is CASSVSSGELFF. Complete variable domain (other parts from reference TRBV9 and TRBJ2-2): DSGVTQTPKHLITATGQRVTLRCSPRSGDLSVYWYQQSLDQGLQFLIQYYNGEERAKGNILERFSAQQFPDLHSELNLSSLELGDSALYFCASSVSSGELFFGEGSRLTVL.

The rearrangement uses TRBV5-4 and TRBJ2-3; D is tentatively TRBD1 or TRBD2 (5 bases each). The CDR3 has 15 amino acids. CDR1 and CDR2 from the germline V gene are SGHNT and YYREEE (reference sequence). Trimming cost V 3 bases and J 3 bases, with 14 bases left between them. The CDR3, as DNA: TGTGCCAGCAGCTACAAATTTGGGGGAACAGATACGCAGTATTTT. Its translation: CASSYKFGGTDTQYF. Filled out from reference TRBV5-4 and TRBJ2-3, the complete variable domain reads ETGVTQSPTHLIKTRGQQVTLRCSSQSGHNTVSWYQQALGQGPQFIFQYYREEENGRGNFPPRFSGLQFPNYSSELNVNALELDDSALYLCASSYKFGGTDTQYFGPGTRLTVL.

The chain employs TRBV3-1 and TRBJ2-7, with D hard to call. Trimming took off 0 bases at V and 3 bases at J, with 9 bases between the two ends. This CDR3 has 14 amino acids. The germline V gene has CDR1 LGHDT and CDR2 YNNKEL (reference sequence). CDR3 sequence (DNA): TGTGCCAGCAGCCAAGAACCCCAGGTCTACGAGCAGTACTTC. Residues: CASSQEPQVYEQYF.